Each of the 26 T cell receptor beta chains below was sequenced from the same sample in a study of blood T cells in healthy people across ages. Then a second PCR, running roughly 7 to 11 cycles, was carried out with a sample-barcoded 5' primer and a J-beta primer mix. Via MiXCR, TCRdb re-called the 5' RACE reads, giving one row per CDR3 protein. This repertoire shows fewer than 900,000 distinct CDR3 sequences, around 40% found once; its top ten account for 20% to 25%. Sequencing was carried out using blood. These TCRs come from a woman aged 60 to 75 in good health.

With regard to this clonotype: This may stem from a read error, because a much larger clone lies one nucleotide away. The chain joins TRBV29-1 to TRBJ2-7; D perhaps matches TRBD1 (6 bases). The J call could be wrong; TRBJ2-5 is a better fit for the DNA end. Per germline, CDR1 SQVTM and CDR2 ANQGSEA. This CDR3 is built from 11 residues. This CDR3 is CSVETGETQYF. CDR3 DNA: TGCAGCGTTGAAACAGGGGAGACCCAGTACTTC.

The chain has TRBV7-3 and TRBJ2-1; 7 bases match TRBD2. The germline V gene has CDR1 SGHTA and CDR2 FQGTGA. The trim removed 3 bases at V and 8 bases at J, leaving 10 bases unmatched. This CDR3 spans 15 amino acids. Here the CDR3 reads CASSFGTIHPDEQFF. The CDR3 DNA reads as TGTGCCAGCAGCTTTGGGACTATTCACCCGGATGAGCAGTTCTTC.

This clonotype came up a few times. The rearrangement joins TRBV2 to TRBJ2-1, with TRBD2 matching over 8 bases. Gene TRBJ2-7 matches the end of the DNA better, so the J call may be wrong. Looked up from germline, CDR1 is SNHLY and CDR2 is FYNNEI. This CDR3 is 18 amino acids long. As DNA, the CDR3 is TGTGCCAGCAGTGACTTAGGCGGGGGGACCCTCTCCTACAATGAGCAGTACTTC. Its protein is CASSDLGGGTLSYNEQYF.

In this sample, this clonotype turned up a few times. V is TRBV6-2 or TRBV6-3 and J is TRBJ2-7, with D possibly TRBD2 on 5 matching bases. CDR3 length equals 14 residues. The germline V gene encodes CDR1 MNHEY and CDR2 SVGEGT. Trimming cost V 6 bases and J 0 bases, with 12 bases left between them. The DNA of the CDR3 is TGTGCCAGCAGCCCCGTTCGGGGCTCCTACGAGCAGTACTTC. Translation gives CASSPVRGSYEQYF.

The CDR3 loop is CASSLSGVGEKLFF. CDR3 DNA: TGTGCCAGCAGTTTATCGGGGGTCGGTGAAAAACTGTTTTTT. The chain uses TRBV27 and TRBJ1-4; the D gene is possibly TRBD1 (5 bases). Germline values: CDR1 MNHEY, CDR2 SMNVEV (reference sequence). V was clipped by 0 bases and J by 7 bases, with 9 bases between them. This CDR3 comprises 14 residues. Together with reference TRBV27 and TRBJ1-4, the CDR3 gives the full variable domain: EAQVTQNPRYLITVTGKKLTVTCSQNMNHEYMSWYRQDPGLGLRQIYYSMNVEVTDKGDVPEGYKVSRKEKRNFPLILESPSPNQTSLYFCASSLSGVGEKLFFGSGTQLSVL.

There are a few counts of this clonotype. Mismatch with germline at one junction end may stem from a read error. The V gene is TRBV4-1, the J gene TRBJ1-2; 8 nucleotides agree with TRBD1. The germline V gene encodes CDR1 MGHRA and CDR2 YSYEKL. The CDR3 contains 16 residues. The CDR3 here is CASGQDLDRVIYGYTF. In nucleotides, the CDR3 is TGCGCCAGCGGCCAAGATTTGGACAGGGTGATCTATGGCTACACCTTC.

This clonotype was seen once. This chain connects TRBV20-1 to TRBJ2-3; no reliable D call. The ends were cut back, 4 bases at V and 1 base at J, with 15 bases in the middle. Germline CDR1 DFQATT, CDR2 SNEGSKA (reference sequence). There are 15 residues in the CDR3. The CDR3 coding sequence is TGCAGTGCTACCCCCGGTGCCTCGGGCACAGATACGCAGTATTTT. As protein: CSATPGASGTDTQYF.

The rearrangement uses TRBV6-5 and TRBJ2-7; TRBD1 matches at 7 bases. Germline V lookup: CDR1 MNHEY, CDR2 SVGAGI. V gave up 2 bases and J gave up 3 bases; unmatched junction bases: 10. This CDR3 spans 16 amino acids. The CDR3 nucleotides are TGTGCCAGCAGTTACGATCAGGACAGGCCGTTCTACGAGCAGTACTTC. It specifies CASSYDQDRPFYEQYF.

The chain recombines TRBV10-1 with TRBJ2-3, with 7 nucleotides matching TRBD1. Germline V CDR1 and CDR2: WNHNN, SYGVQD (reference sequence). The CDR3 extends over 15 amino acids. V lost 7 bases and J lost 6; bases outside the gene matches: 13. CDR3 DNA: TGCGCCAGCACCGAAGGGCAGGGGGACCATGATACGCAGTATTTT. Protein sequence: CASTEGQGDHDTQYF.

This clonotype was detected a few times. The chain recombines TRBV29-1 with TRBJ1-2; possible D gene TRBD1, 5 bases. CDR1 SQVTM and CDR2 ANQGSEA come from the germline V gene. V lost 7 bases and J lost 0, with 12 bases in between. CDR3 length equals 13 residues. CDR3 protein: CSARDHSNYGYTF. CDR3 nucleotide sequence: TGCAGCGCTCGGGACCACTCTAACTATGGCTACACCTTC.

This clonotype turned up a few times. The V call is TRBV7-9, the J call TRBJ2-1; 8 bases align to TRBD2. V dropped 3 bases and J dropped 4; count of bases not matched to a gene: 8. Per germline, CDR1 SEHNR and CDR2 FQNEAQ (reference sequence). The CDR3 loop spans 16 amino acids. CDR3 amino acids: CASSFTGTRGYNEQFF. The CDR3 DNA follows: TGTGCCAGCAGCTTCACCGGGACTAGGGGGTACAATGAGCAGTTCTTC.

This rearrangement joins TRBV20-1 to TRBJ1-6, with D uncertain. This CDR3 is built from 14 residues. Germline assignment: CDR1 DFQATT and CDR2 SNEGSKA (reference sequence). With 1 base removed from V and 11 bases from J, the gap between germline ends came to 15 bases. CDR3 coding DNA: TGCAGTGCTAGAGCCCCTGTCGACGGCCCACCCCTCCACTTT. Residues: CSARAPVDGPPLHF.

Comment on this clonotype: A much larger clone lies one base from this, so it may be a read error. The V gene is TRBV2, the J gene TRBJ2-4; D is unresolved. Germline CDR1 and CDR2: SNHLY and FYNNEI. The CDR3 loop spans 14 amino acids. The CDR3: CASGELIAKNIQYF. DNA of the CDR3: TGTGCCAGCGGTGAACTGATAGCCAAAAACATTCAGTACTTC.

The V gene is TRBV3-1, the J gene TRBJ1-1, with TRBD1 identical over 10 bases. V was pared by 1 base and J by 6 bases, with 5 bases of the junction left unmatched. The CDR3 covers 15 residues. Germline V lookup: CDR1 LGHDT, CDR2 YNNKEL (reference sequence). DNA of the CDR3: TGTGCCAGCAGCCAAGGACAGGGGGCTTTCGCTGAAGCTTTCTTT. This encodes CASSQGQGAFAEAFF.

The chain recombines TRBV14 with TRBJ1-1; D is uncertain. CDR1 is SGHDN and CDR2 is FVKESK in the germline V gene. The CDR3 covers 15 residues. Trimming pared 4 bases from V and 1 base from J, leaving 13 bases between. The CDR3 reads CASSPPGRGNTEAFF. CDR3 nucleotide sequence: TGTGCCAGCAGCCCCCCCGGGCGGGGGAACACTGAAGCTTTCTTT.

This clonotype was detected a few times. The CDR3 DNA follows: TGCAGTGCTAGAATTCGCGGGAGCTCCTACAATGAGCAGTTCTTC. Translated, it gives CSARIRGSSYNEQFF. This chain uses TRBV20-1 with TRBJ2-1; 7 bases fit TRBD2. Germline values: CDR1 DFQATT, CDR2 SNEGSKA (reference sequence). The CDR3 loop spans 15 amino acids. With V trimmed by 2 bases and J by 0 bases, 4 bases remained unmatched.

This clonotype was picked up a small number of times. The rearrangement joins TRBV28 to TRBJ2-5; the match to TRBD1 covers 9 bases. Germline V gene data show CDR1 as MDHEN and CDR2 as SYDVKM. This CDR3 spans 15 amino acids. Trimming at V came to 7 bases and at J to 5 bases, leaving 11 bases not matched to a gene. DNA of the CDR3: TGTGCCAGCACCGCCCGGACAGGGGATACGGAGACCCAGTACTTC. Translation gives CASTARTGDTETQYF.

The chain carries TRBV20-1 and TRBJ2-5; 8 nucleotides agree with TRBD2. The DNA matches TRBJ2-7 better at its end, which makes the J call doubtful. This CDR3 has 12 residues. Germline values: CDR1 DFQATT, CDR2 SNEGSKA (reference sequence). CDR3 sequence: CSAKPGGDEQYF. The CDR3 nucleotides are TGCAGTGCCAAACCGGGAGGGGACGAGCAGTACTTC.

This clonotype was recorded a few times. The chain uses TRBV11-2 and TRBJ2-7; 7 bases line up with TRBD2. The V gene's germline CDR1 is SGHAT and CDR2 FQNNGV. Unmatched junction bases numbered 14, after V lost 8 bases and J lost 7 bases. The CDR3 is made up of 14 amino acids. The CDR3 protein is CASLPGLQDNEQYF. The CDR3 nucleotides are TGTGCCAGCCTGCCGGGACTACAGGACAATGAGCAGTACTTC. The whole variable domain, remainder taken from reference TRBV11-2 and TRBJ2-7, is EAGVAQSPRYKIIEKRQSVAFWCNPISGHATLYWYQQILGQGPKLLIQFQNNGVVDDSQLPKDRFSAERLKGVDSTLKIQPAKLEDSAVYLCASLPGLQDNEQYFGPGTRLTVT.

The V gene is TRBV7-9, the J gene TRBJ2-7; D may be TRBD2 (5 bases). The CDR3 extends over 13 amino acids. Germline-derived CDR1 and CDR2 are SEHNR and FQNEAQ (reference sequence). V dropped 4 bases and J dropped 6 bases, with 13 bases sitting between them. In DNA form, the CDR3 reads TGTGCCAGCAGCTGTGTGGGAGTCGGCGAGCAGTACTTC. The encoded protein is CASSCVGVGEQYF.

This chain links TRBV12-3 or TRBV12-4 with TRBJ1-2; a weak D match, TRBD1 (5 bases). V was cut by 3 bases and J by 2 bases, with 16 bases left in between. The CDR3 extends over 16 amino acids. This CDR3 is CASSLGGDSGNYGYTF. Here the CDR3 DNA reads TGTGCCAGCAGTTTGGGGGGAGACAGTGGGAACTATGGCTACACCTTC.

This clonotype has only a few counts. The rearrangement uses TRBV20-1 and TRBJ1-6, with D maybe TRBD1 (6 bases). The V gene's germline CDR1 is DFQATT and CDR2 SNEGSKA (reference sequence). V shed 0 bases and J shed 10 bases, with 10 bases lying between them. The CDR3 runs to 13 residues. The CDR3 bases are TGCAGTGCTAGAGATGGGGGGCGATCACCCCTCCACTTT. Its protein is CSARDGGRSPLHF.

The chain uses TRBV7-2 and TRBJ2-3, with TRBD1 matching over 7 bases. The CDR3 consists of 15 residues. CDR1 is SGHTA and CDR2 is FQGNSA in the germline V gene. V lost 5 bases to trimming and J lost 5 bases; unmatched junction nucleotides: 10. The CDR3 region has the DNA TGTGCCAGCAGCCTGACAGGGACGAAGGGAGATACGCAGTATTTT. Translating gives CASSLTGTKGDTQYF.

This clonotype was detected many times. The rearrangement links TRBV7-2 to TRBJ1-2, with D unresolved. The CDR3 is 14 amino acids. Germline loops: CDR1 SGHTA, CDR2 FQGNSA. V lost 1 base to trimming and J lost 6 bases, with 12 bases between them. CDR3 bases: TGTGCCAGCAGCTTAGAATGGGGTGGGCATGGCTACACCTTC. Translated: CASSLEWGGHGYTF.

This chain links TRBV4-1 with TRBJ2-4; 9 nucleotides agree with TRBD1. The end of the DNA aligns better with TRBJ2-7, so the J call may be wrong. Germline V lookup: CDR1 MGHRA, CDR2 YSYEKL. The CDR3 consists of 15 residues. CDR3: CASSQPTGGLYEQYF. CDR3 DNA sequence: TGCGCCAGCAGCCAACCAACAGGGGGCTTATACGAGCAGTACTTC.

The gene calls are TRBV28 and TRBJ2-7, with 9 bases that match TRBD2. In germline, CDR1 is MDHEN, CDR2 SYDVKM. V was pared by 11 bases and J by 0 bases, with 8 bases of the junction left unmatched. The CDR3 has 14 residues. The CDR3 nucleotides are TGTGCCGGCATGGGACTAGCTGACTCCTACGAGCAGTACTTC. This translates into CAGMGLADSYEQYF.